The present T cell receptor beta chain was sequenced within a study of memory CD4+ T cells and cytomegalovirus serostatus. On the study more broadly: This sample comes from healthy Belgian adults, 9 CMV seropositive, 24 seronegative.

Sequencing used immunoSEQ multiplex PCR; TCRdb keeps in-frame clones, though not all of them. The table has 48,000 or so clones, around four fifths seen once. This clone was counted a few times. The sort gate was single viable CD3+CD4+CD8-CD45RO+ cells for memory CD4+ T cells. Serum IgG to CMV pp150, pp28, p38 and p52 defined serostatus. CD4+ T cells were isolated by positive magnetic selection. The source is an adult in good health and CMV-seronegative. Source material: memory CD4+ T cells from blood.

CDR3 region: CASSLGQGPSYEQYF. CDR3 DNA sequence: TGTGCCAGCAGCCTAGGACAGGGCCCCTCCTACGAGCAGTACTTC. The rearrangement joins TRBV7-2 to TRBJ2-7; 8 nucleotides agree with TRBD1. V gave up 5 bases and J gave up 0 bases; unmatched junction bases: 6. Germline V gene lookup returns CDR1 SGHTA and CDR2 FQGNSA. The CDR3 has 15 amino acids.